Below, 9 T cell receptor beta chains from the same sample are listed, as sequenced in a study of blood T cell repertoires in COVID-19. Clones were read by immunoSEQ multiplex PCR, and TCRdb kept only the in-frame ones, dropping some. The sample shows 20,000 to 30,000 clones, around nine tenths of them seen only once. The sample taken for sequencing was peripheral blood. Receptors were obtained from a human donor in a cohort sampled during active COVID-19.

This chain connects TRBV2 to TRBJ1-1; possible D gene TRBD1, 5 bases. The germline V and J ends were trimmed by 2 bases and 1 base, with 17 bases remaining between them. The germline V gene encodes CDR1 SNHLY and CDR2 FYNNEI. This CDR3 has 17 amino acids. The CDR3 nucleotides are TGTGCCAGCAGTGAAATGGGGGGAGCCATCGGGAACACTGAAGCTTTCTTT. Translating gives CASSEMGGAIGNTEAFF. Full variable domain (remainder filled in from reference TRBV2 and TRBJ1-1): EPEVTQTPSHQVTQMGQEVILRCVPISNHLYFYWYRQILGQKVEFLVSFYNNEISEKSEIFDDQFSVERPDGSNFTLKIRSTKLEDSAMYFCASSEMGGAIGNTEAFFGQGTRLTVV.

The V and J genes are TRBV2 and TRBJ1-5; the match to TRBD1 covers 7 bases. The CDR3 contains 14 residues. The V segment lost 5 bases and the J segment 6 bases; nucleotides outside the gene matches: 7. Germline CDR1 SNHLY, CDR2 FYNNEI. The CDR3 DNA sequence: TGTGCCAGCAGTAGAGAGGGGGCTGGTCAGCCCCAGCATTTT. This sequence encodes CASSREGAGQPQHF.

The chain uses TRBV7-9 and TRBJ2-3, with D uncertain. Germline V gives CDR1 SEHNR, CDR2 FQNEAQ (reference sequence). Trimming took off 0 bases at V and 5 bases at J, with 3 bases between the two ends. The CDR3 consists of 12 residues. DNA of the CDR3: TGTGCCAGCAGCTTAGCTATAGATACGCAGTATTTT. Amino acids: CASSLAIDTQYF.

The chain has TRBV19 and TRBJ1-2, with 8 bases aligning to TRBD1. The V and J ends lost 4 bases and 2 bases, in that order; junction bases with no gene match: 6. Per germline, CDR1 LNHDA and CDR2 SQIVND (reference sequence). The CDR3 covers 15 residues. The CDR3 loop is CASSTWAGGNYGYTF. DNA of the CDR3: TGTGCCAGTAGTACCTGGGCAGGGGGCAACTATGGCTACACCTTC.

The chain is built from TRBV21-1 and TRBJ2-7; the DNA was not used to check the table's D call, TRBD2. TRBV21-1 is assigned pseudogene status. The CDR3 contains 16 residues. The CDR3 nucleotides read TGTGCCAGCAGCAAGGATGGCGCTAGCGGGAGTTACGAGCAGTACTTC. This translates into CASSKDGASGSYEQYF.

This rearrangement joins TRBV6-2 or TRBV6-3 to TRBJ1-2; D remains unclear. The V gene lost 2 bases and the J gene lost 8 bases, with 15 bases spanning the gap. The CDR3 loop spans 14 amino acids. Germline assignment: CDR1 MNHEY and CDR2 SVGEGT. The CDR3 DNA reads as TGTGCCAGCAGTTACCCGTCGGAACTAGGGGGCTACACCTTC. It codes for CASSYPSELGGYTF.

This sequence joins TRBV7-6 and TRBJ2-7, with a tentative D call TRBD1 (5 bases). Trimming pared 2 bases from V and 3 bases from J, leaving 11 bases between. The germline gives CDR1 SGHVS, CDR2 FNYEAQ. The length of the CDR3 is 14 residues. The DNA of the CDR3 is TGTGCCAGCAGCTTAAATGGGGCCCTCTACGAGCAGTACTTC. This encodes CASSLNGALYEQYF.

The chain is built from TRBV5-1 and TRBJ2-5; the match to TRBD1 covers 8 bases. The CDR3 has 14 residues. Losses at the gene ends were 2 bases for V and 4 bases for J; bases not matched to a gene: 4. CDR1 and CDR2 (germline): SGHRS, YFSETQ. The CDR3 DNA sequence: TGCGCCAGCAGCTTACGGGACAGGAGAGAGACCCAGTACTTC. It yields the protein CASSLRDRRETQYF.

This clone was found once. This chain connects TRBV5-4 to TRBJ2-1, with TRBD1 identical over 8 bases. Looked up from germline, CDR1 is SGHNT and CDR2 is YYREEE (reference sequence). The CDR3 consists of 14 residues. Losses at the gene ends were 4 bases for V and 4 bases for J; bases not matched to a gene: 4. The CDR3 sequence is CASSGRDRYNEQFF. CDR3 DNA: TGTGCCAGCAGCGGCCGGGACAGGTACAATGAGCAGTTCTTC. Filled out from reference TRBV5-4 and TRBJ2-1, the complete variable domain reads ETGVTQSPTHLIKTRGQQVTLRCSSQSGHNTVSWYQQALGQGPQFIFQYYREEENGRGNFPPRFSGLQFPNYSSELNVNALELDDSALYLCASSGRDRYNEQFFGPGTRLTVL.